The table lists the clone carrying this T cell receptor beta chain with many counts. Its specificity is unknown. Time point meaning: newly diagnosed GD, antithyroid drugs for less than 3 months. Extracted RNA from PBMCs served as the source of the TCR library. This sample was included in a study of regulatory T cells in long-lasting Graves disease. Study observations and caveats: Persistent Graves' cases showed lower TCR diversity than newly diagnosed cases. Favored usage of TRBV28, TRBJ1-2 and TRBJ2-5 was recorded in persistent disease.

Per germline, CDR1 SGHKS and CDR2 YYEKEE (reference sequence). With V trimmed by 0 bases and J by 10 bases, 5 bases remained unmatched. CDR3 size: 13 residues. CDR3-region Arm-PCR and iRepertoire HTBI primers produced the TCR beta libraries. TCRdb reanalysed the multiplex PCR reads using MiXCR and keeps one entry per CDR3 protein. The profile shows fewer than 650,000 distinct CDR3 sequences, approximately 16% of them singletons. This same sample was also part of a study on T cells in Graves' hyperthyroidism and ophthalmopathy. Per that study: Thyroid ultrasound, orbital computed tomography, clinical symptoms, and serum thyroxine and TRAb underpinned diagnoses.

V and J are TRBV5-5 and TRBJ1-1, with 8 bases that match TRBD1. This clonotype was sampled from a man aged 18 to 30 with Graves disease. The material sequenced was peripheral blood mononuclear cells (PBMCs), taken at new diagnosis, from a patient treated with antithyroid drugs. The CDR3, as DNA: TGTGCCAGCAGCTTGGCCTATGGGACAGGAGCTTTCTTT. Translated: CASSLAYGTGAFF.